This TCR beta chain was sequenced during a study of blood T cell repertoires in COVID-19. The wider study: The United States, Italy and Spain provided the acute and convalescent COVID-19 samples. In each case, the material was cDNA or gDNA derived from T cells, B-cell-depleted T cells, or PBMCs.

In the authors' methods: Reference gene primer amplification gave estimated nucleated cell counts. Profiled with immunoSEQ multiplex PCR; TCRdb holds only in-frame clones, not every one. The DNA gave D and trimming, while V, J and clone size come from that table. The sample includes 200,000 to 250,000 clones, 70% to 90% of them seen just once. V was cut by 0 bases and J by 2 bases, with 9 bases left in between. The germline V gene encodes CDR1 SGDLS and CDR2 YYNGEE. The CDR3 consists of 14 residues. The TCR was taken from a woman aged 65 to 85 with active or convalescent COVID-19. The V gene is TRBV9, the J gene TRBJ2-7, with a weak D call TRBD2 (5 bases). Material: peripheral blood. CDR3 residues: CASSVGRQAYEQYF. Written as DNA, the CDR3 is TGTGCCAGCAGCGTAGGGAGGCAGGCCTACGAGCAGTACTTC.